One sample yielded the 31 T cell receptor beta chains listed below, sequenced in a study of control samples from healthy donors and cancer patients. The repertoire was sequenced with immunoSEQ multiplex PCR; TCRdb's copy has only in-frame clones and lacks some. The data show roughly 100,000 clones, approximately 90% seen once. Sequencing was performed on blood. The receptors were gathered from a woman under 30 in good health.

The rearrangement uses TRBV13 and TRBJ1-4; D is unclear. CDR3 length equals 13 residues. The germline V gene has CDR1 PRHDT and CDR2 FYEKMQ (reference sequence). The ends were cut back, 4 bases at V and 7 bases at J, with 10 bases in the middle. The CDR3 coding sequence is TGTGCCAGCAGCTACGGAGCGGGTGAAAAACTGTTTTTT. Its protein is CASSYGAGEKLFF. Variable domain in full (rest from reference TRBV13 and TRBJ1-4): AAGVIQSPRHLIKEKRETATLKCYPIPRHDTVYWYQQGPGQDPQFLISFYEKMQSDKGSIPDRFSAQQFSDYHSELNMSSLELGDSALYFCASSYGAGEKLFFGSGTQLSVL.

V usage is TRBV12-3 or TRBV12-4 and J usage is TRBJ2-1; D is unresolved. Trimming stripped 5 bases from V and 7 bases from J, with 12 bases between. This CDR3 is 13 amino acids long. DNA of the CDR3: TGTGCCAGCAGTCCGAAGGCGCGGAATGAGCAGTTCTTC. The encoded protein is CASSPKARNEQFF.

The CDR3 DNA reads as TGTGCCAGCAGTTTTGGGGACAGGGTGAACAATCAGCCCCAGCATTTT. It specifies CASSFGDRVNNQPQHF. The V call is TRBV27, the J call TRBJ1-5; TRBD1 aligns across 9 bases. V was clipped by 3 bases and J by 3 bases; unmatched bases: 6. Germline CDR1 reads MNHEY; CDR2 reads SMNVEV (reference sequence). This CDR3 has 16 amino acids.

The chain recombines TRBV11-2 with TRBJ2-3; D gene unclear. The V gene lost 3 bases and the J gene lost 0 bases, with 13 bases spanning the gap. The CDR3 covers 16 residues. Germline V gene sequence: CDR1 SGHAT, CDR2 FQNNGV. The CDR3 here is CASSFGRTSSTDTQYF. CDR3 nucleotides: TGTGCCAGCAGCTTTGGCCGTACCTCTAGCACAGATACGCAGTATTTT. The full variable domain, rest sourced from reference TRBV11-2 and TRBJ2-3, is EAGVAQSPRYKIIEKRQSVAFWCNPISGHATLYWYQQILGQGPKLLIQFQNNGVVDDSQLPKDRFSAERLKGVDSTLKIQPAKLEDSAVYLCASSFGRTSSTDTQYFGPGTRLTVL.

The chain carries TRBV19 and TRBJ1-1; D gene uncertain. Germline CDR1 is LNHDA and CDR2 is SQIVND (reference sequence). Trimming stripped 3 bases from V and 0 bases from J, with 8 bases between. The CDR3 is 14 residues long. CDR3 coding DNA: TGTGCCAGTAGTATGTTGGAGATGAACACTGAAGCTTTCTTT. Translation gives CASSMLEMNTEAFF.

This chain's CDR3 is CASSLVVLMDTQYF. In nucleotides, the CDR3 is TGTGCCAGCAGCTTAGTGGTCCTGATGGATACGCAGTATTTT. This chain joins TRBV7-2 and TRBJ2-3; D is unresolved. CDR1 is SGHTA, CDR2 FQGNSA, per germline. Trimming removed 1 base at V and 6 bases at J, with 11 bases between. This CDR3 contains 14 residues.

CDR3 protein: CASSLVGAGNEQFF. In nucleotides, the CDR3 is TGTGCCAGCAGCTTGGTCGGGGCCGGAAATGAGCAGTTCTTC. The chain joins TRBV5-4 to TRBJ2-1, with D possibly called TRBD1 or TRBD2 (5 bases each). The CDR3 covers 14 residues. Germline CDR1 is SGHNT and CDR2 is YYREEE (reference sequence). The ends were cut back, 0 bases at V and 7 bases at J, with 11 bases in the middle.

The chain recombines TRBV12-5 with TRBJ2-1; D is uncertain. The CDR3 is 11 amino acids. From germline, CDR1 is LGHNT and CDR2 FRNRAP. Trimming stripped 1 base from V and 8 bases from J, with 3 bases between. CDR3 DNA sequence: TGTGCTAGTGGTTTGGAGGATGAGCAGTTCTTC. It codes for CASGLEDEQFF. The full variable domain, with the rest looked up from reference TRBV12-5 and TRBJ2-1, is DARVTQTPRHKVTEMGQEVTMRCQPILGHNTVFWYRQTMMQGLELLAYFRNRAPLDDSGMPKDRFSAEMPDATLATLKIQPSEPRDSAVYFCASGLEDEQFFGPGTRLTVL.

This clone was picked up one time. The V call is TRBV30, the J call TRBJ2-7; 11 positions match TRBD2. The germline V gene has CDR1 GTSNPN and CDR2 SVGIG (reference sequence). The V gene end was trimmed by 5 bases and the J gene end by 5 bases; junction bases not matched to a gene: 8. There are 14 residues in the CDR3. In nucleotides, the CDR3 is TGTGCCTGGGGGACTAGCGGCGCCGGGGACGAGCAGTACTTC. Translated, it gives CAWGTSGAGDEQYF.

The chain has TRBV28 and TRBJ1-2; no clear D. The CDR3 totals 13 residues. The V gene lost 4 bases and the J gene lost 7 bases, with 13 bases spanning the gap. CDR1 MDHEN and CDR2 SYDVKM come from the germline V gene. The CDR3 reads CASSSTRVFGYTF. The CDR3 DNA is TGTGCCAGCAGTTCCACTAGGGTTTTTGGCTACACCTTC.

J is TRBJ1-2 and V is TRBV4-3; D gene uncertain. Germline lookup yields CDR1 LGHNA and CDR2 YSLEER. V lost 0 bases, J lost 2 bases, and 7 bases lay in between. The CDR3 consists of 14 residues. Here the CDR3 reads CASSQEQRNYGYTF. The DNA for the CDR3 is TGCGCCAGCAGCCAAGAACAGAGGAACTATGGCTACACCTTC.

CDR3 residues: CAISGPTSGGANEQFF. Here the CDR3 DNA reads TGTGCCATCAGTGGACCGACTAGCGGGGGGGCGAATGAGCAGTTCTTC. The V and J genes are TRBV10-3 and TRBJ2-1, with 14 nucleotides matching TRBD2. Germline CDR1 is ENHRY and CDR2 is SYGVKD. This CDR3 has 16 residues. Germline trimming cut 4 bases from V and 7 bases from J; bases unmatched to any gene: 6.

This clone was recorded only once. This sequence joins TRBV7-6 and TRBJ2-3; 12 positions agree with TRBD2. Trimming cost V 1 base and J 4 bases; bases outside gene matches: 6. This CDR3 region has 17 residues. Germline CDR1 and CDR2: SGHVS and FNYEAQ. The CDR3: CASSLVLAGGMADTQYF. The CDR3 bases are TGTGCCAGCAGCTTAGTCCTAGCGGGGGGGATGGCAGATACGCAGTATTTT. Drawing the rest from reference TRBV7-6 and TRBJ2-3, the complete variable domain is GAGVSQSPRYKVTKRGQDVALRCDPISGHVSLYWYRQALGQGPEFLTYFNYEAQQDKSGLPNDRFSAERPEGSISTLTIQRTEQRDSAMYRCASSLVLAGGMADTQYFGPGTRLTVL.

The rearrangement uses TRBV19 and TRBJ2-2; D is ambiguous. The ends were cut back, 9 bases at V and 0 bases at J, with 8 bases in the middle. The CDR3 contains 13 residues. Germline V gives CDR1 LNHDA, CDR2 SQIVND (reference sequence). In nucleotides, the CDR3 is TGTGCCAGCAGGATAACGAACACCGGGGAGCTGTTTTTT. As protein: CASRITNTGELFF. Together with reference TRBV19 and TRBJ2-2, the CDR3 gives the full variable domain: DGGITQSPKYLFRKEGQNVTLSCEQNLNHDAMYWYRQDPGQGLRLIYYSQIVNDFQKGDIAEGYSVSREKKESFPLTVTSAQKNPTAFYLCASRITNTGELFFGEGSRLTVL.

This chain links TRBV5-1 with TRBJ2-2; TRBD1 matches at 9 bases. Losses at the gene ends were 4 bases for V and 1 base for J; bases not matched to a gene: 5. This CDR3 region has 16 residues. Germline assignment: CDR1 SGHRS and CDR2 YFSETQ. The CDR3 sequence is CASSRQGVGNTGELFF. As DNA, the CDR3 is TGCGCCAGCAGCAGACAGGGGGTCGGGAACACCGGGGAGCTGTTTTTT.

The CDR3 is CAIGQGNEKLFF. The CDR3 DNA follows: TGTGCCATCGGACAGGGGAATGAAAAACTGTTTTTT. The chain combines TRBV10-3 with TRBJ1-4, with 9 bases aligning to TRBD1. The V gene end was trimmed by 8 bases and the J gene end by 5 bases; junction bases not matched to a gene: 0. The CDR3 has 12 residues. Germline-derived CDR1 and CDR2 are ENHRY and SYGVKD.

This chain links TRBV18 with TRBJ2-5; 9 positions agree with TRBD1. The CDR3 has 14 residues. V trimming: 4 bases; J trimming: 4 bases; junction bases outside the gene matches: 4. Germline V CDR1 and CDR2: KGHSH, LQKENI. The CDR3 loop is CASSLGTGRETQYF. CDR3 sequence (DNA): TGTGCCAGCTCACTAGGGACAGGGAGAGAGACCCAGTACTTC.

The chain uses TRBV19 and TRBJ2-3, with 10 bases lining up with TRBD2. The germline V gene has CDR1 LNHDA and CDR2 SQIVND (reference sequence). This CDR3 has 14 residues. The V gene end was trimmed by 7 bases and the J gene end by 3 bases; junction bases not matched to a gene: 4. In DNA form, the CDR3 reads TGTGCCAGTAAGCGGGGGGGTGGGACAGATACGCAGTATTTT. It encodes CASKRGGGTDTQYF.

This rearrangement joins TRBV6-1 to TRBJ2-7; 9 bases match TRBD2. Trimming took 1 base from V and 6 from J; bases not matched to a gene: 10. From germline, CDR1 is MNHNS and CDR2 SASEGT. This CDR3 has 16 amino acids. CDR3 sequence reads: CASSEGAAGGGGEQYF. The CDR3 DNA is TGTGCCAGCAGTGAAGGGGCGGCGGGGGGGGGCGGCGAGCAGTACTTC.

A single count supports this clone. The chain couples TRBV7-3 to TRBJ2-3; 8 positions agree with TRBD2. The CDR3 totals 16 residues. Looked up from germline, CDR1 is SGHTA and CDR2 is FQGTGA. Trimming took 7 bases from V and 6 from J; bases not matched to a gene: 15. CDR3: CASKPGGTGGSDTQYF. CDR3 sequence (DNA): TGTGCCAGCAAACCGGGGGGGACTGGTGGTTCGGATACGCAGTATTTT.

The rearrangement joins TRBV29-1 to TRBJ1-3, with D unclear. V was cut by 8 bases and J by 0 bases, with 14 bases left in between. The CDR3 is made up of 14 amino acids. CDR1 is SQVTM, CDR2 ANQGSEA, per germline. The CDR3 coding sequence is TGCAGCTTTCGAGGGCAAAGCTCTGGAAACACCATATATTTT. Its translation is CSFRGQSSGNTIYF.

V and J are TRBV19 and TRBJ2-3; maybe TRBD1 (5 bases). Trimming stripped 4 bases from V and 0 bases from J, with 11 bases between. Germline lookup yields CDR1 LNHDA and CDR2 SQIVND (reference sequence). CDR3 length: 15 amino acids. CDR3 region: CASSRAGFSTDTQYF. The CDR3 region has the DNA TGTGCCAGTAGTAGAGCAGGGTTTAGCACAGATACGCAGTATTTT.

The chain carries TRBV5-1 and TRBJ1-2; D remains ambiguous. V gave up 0 bases and J gave up 1 base, with 4 bases separating them. Germline assignment: CDR1 SGHRS and CDR2 YFSETQ. This CDR3 has 13 residues. The DNA for the CDR3 is TGCGCCAGCAGCTTGGACAGTAACTATGGCTACACCTTC. Its protein product is CASSLDSNYGYTF.

The chain links TRBV13 to TRBJ2-3; D might be TRBD2 (6 bases). CDR3 length: 17 residues. Germline V lookup: CDR1 PRHDT, CDR2 FYEKMQ (reference sequence). V lost 0 bases, J lost 2 bases, and 15 bases lay in between. In DNA, the CDR3 is TGTGCCAGCAGCTTAGGTATCTCGGAGGGAACCACAGATACGCAGTATTTT. Translation: CASSLGISEGTTDTQYF.

The rearrangement uses TRBV3-1 (or the pseudogene TRBV3-2) and TRBJ2-7; no reliable D call. There are 12 residues in the CDR3. The germline V and J ends were trimmed by 0 bases and 7 bases, with 7 bases remaining between them. The germline CDR1 and CDR2 sequences are LGHDT and YNNKEL (reference sequence). CDR3 sequence: CASSQDPIEQYF. CDR3 nucleotides: TGTGCCAGCAGCCAAGATCCTATAGAGCAGTACTTC.

This clone was observed a single time. The chain carries TRBV7-9 and TRBJ2-1, with D perhaps matching TRBD1 (6 bases). Trimming cost V 4 bases and J 2 bases, with 18 bases left between them. CDR1 is SEHNR, CDR2 FQNEAQ, per germline (reference sequence). The CDR3 spans 17 residues. The CDR3 DNA sequence: TGTGCCAGCAGCTCCTATTCCGGGACAAAAACCTACAATGAGCAGTTCTTC. It codes for CASSSYSGTKTYNEQFF.

This clone was found once. The chain has TRBV15 and TRBJ1-5; no clear D gene. The CDR3 length is 15 residues. V was shortened by 0 bases and J by 6 bases, with 12 bases between the two germline ends. Germline V lookup: CDR1 LNHNV, CDR2 YYDKDF (reference sequence). The CDR3 loop reads CATSREGNGVQPQHF. CDR3 coding DNA: TGTGCCACCAGCAGAGAAGGGAATGGGGTTCAGCCCCAGCATTTT. The whole variable domain, remainder taken from reference TRBV15 and TRBJ1-5, is DAMVIQNPRYQVTQFGKPVTLSCSQTLNHNVMYWYQQKSSQAPKLLFHYYDKDFNNEADTPDNFQSRRPNTSFCFLDIRSPGLGDTAMYLCATSREGNGVQPQHFGDGTRLSIL.

The chain couples TRBV4-1 to TRBJ1-5; the match to TRBD1 covers 7 bases. Per the germline V gene, CDR1 is MGHRA and CDR2 is YSYEKL. This CDR3 spans 16 amino acids. V lost 4 bases to trimming and J lost 10 bases; unmatched junction nucleotides: 16. The CDR3 spells CASSPAGAGGVQPQHF. The CDR3 nucleotides are TGCGCCAGCAGCCCCGCAGGGGCAGGGGGAGTCCAACCCCAGCATTTT.

The chain uses TRBV24-1 and TRBJ2-7; no clear D. Germline V gives CDR1 KGHDR, CDR2 SFDVKD. The length of the CDR3 is 13 residues. V lost 3 bases, J lost 7 bases, and 12 bases lay in between. The CDR3 sequence: CATSDGVGWEQYF. In DNA form, the CDR3 reads TGTGCCACCAGTGATGGAGTGGGCTGGGAGCAGTACTTC.

The gene calls are TRBV6-5 and TRBJ1-2; D perhaps matches TRBD1 (6 bases). CDR3 length equals 12 residues. The V and J ends lost 6 bases and 3 bases respectively, with 8 bases between them. Germline V gene data show CDR1 as MNHEY and CDR2 as SVGAGI. The CDR3 region is CASRDRYYGYTF. The CDR3 DNA is TGTGCCAGCAGGGACAGATACTATGGCTACACCTTC.

This chain uses TRBV11-3 with TRBJ1-1, with 7 bases that match TRBD1. The length of the CDR3 is 11 residues. The germline V gene encodes CDR1 SGHNT and CDR2 YENEEA. J lost 13 bases, V lost 5 bases, and 7 bases had no gene match. CDR3 loop: CASSTTGEVFF. In DNA, the CDR3 is TGTGCCAGCAGCACCACAGGGGAGGTTTTCTTT.